This TCR beta chain was captured by sequencing in a study of T cells in Graves' hyperthyroidism and ophthalmopathy. This CDR3 has 14 residues. Trimming removed 4 bases at V and 2 bases at J, with 12 bases between. Looked up from germline, CDR1 is LGHNA and CDR2 is YSLEER. From RNA transcripts, TCR beta CDR3 regions were amplified. Carried out on the TCR CDR3, a first-round RT-PCR used the HTBI primer set. TCRdb re-called the multiplex PCR reads with MiXCR, one entry per CDR3 protein. Here the sample spans roughly 580,000 distinct CDR3 sequences, around 45% being singletons. Patients between 18 and 65 years old had hyperthyroidism, newly diagnosed and lasting under 2 months.

V and J are TRBV4-3 and TRBJ2-7; either TRBD1 or TRBD2 may supply D (5 bases each). This sequence was found in a woman under 30 with Graves' hyperthyroidism. Sequenced input: peripheral blood or thyroid tissue (not recorded which). CDR3 loop: CASSRTGTTYEQYF. The CDR3 nucleotides read TGCGCCAGCAGCCGAACCGGGACCACCTACGAGCAGTACTTC.